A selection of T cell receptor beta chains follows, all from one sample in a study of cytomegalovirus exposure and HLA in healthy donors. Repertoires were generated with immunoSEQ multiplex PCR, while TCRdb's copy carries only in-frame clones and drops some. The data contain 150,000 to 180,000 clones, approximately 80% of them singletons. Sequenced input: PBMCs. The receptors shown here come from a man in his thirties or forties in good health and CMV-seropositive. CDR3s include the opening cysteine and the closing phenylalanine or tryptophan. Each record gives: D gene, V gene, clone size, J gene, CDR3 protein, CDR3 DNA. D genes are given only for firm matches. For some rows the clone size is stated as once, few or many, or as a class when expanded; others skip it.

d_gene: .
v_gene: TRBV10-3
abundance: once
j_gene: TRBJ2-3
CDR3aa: CAISVGGAEDTQYF
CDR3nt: TGTGCCATCAGTGTAGGGGGGGCGGAAGATACGCAGTATTTT

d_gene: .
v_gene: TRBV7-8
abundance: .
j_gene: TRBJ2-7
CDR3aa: CASSLVMRAGGMVSYEQYF
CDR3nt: TGTGCCAGCAGCTTAGTTATGAGGGCAGGTGGAATGGTCTCCTACGAGCAGTACTTC

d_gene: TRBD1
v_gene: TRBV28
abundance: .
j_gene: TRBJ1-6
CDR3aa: CASSDRGFGSPLHF
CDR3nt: TGTGCCAGCAGTGACAGGGGTTTCGGTTCACCCCTCCACTTT

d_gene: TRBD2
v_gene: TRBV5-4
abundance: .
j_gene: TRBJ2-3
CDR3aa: CASSPQSGRAGTDTQYF
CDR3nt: TGTGCCAGCAGCCCCCAAAGCGGGAGGGCCGGCACAGATACGCAGTATTTT

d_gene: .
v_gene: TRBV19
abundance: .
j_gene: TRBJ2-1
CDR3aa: CASSIKARRGLLDEQFF
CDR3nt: TGTGCCAGTAGTATAAAGGCCCGGCGGGGTCTATTGGATGAGCAGTTCTTC

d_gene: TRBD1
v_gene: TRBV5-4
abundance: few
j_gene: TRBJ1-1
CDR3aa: CASSPGTGGNGVTEAFF
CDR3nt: TGTGCCAGCAGCCCCGGGACAGGGGGCAATGGAGTCACTGAAGCTTTCTTT

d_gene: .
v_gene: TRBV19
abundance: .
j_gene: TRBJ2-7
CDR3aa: CASSLNSDPYEQYF
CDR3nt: TGTGCCAGTAGCCTTAACAGTGACCCCTACGAGCAGTACTTC

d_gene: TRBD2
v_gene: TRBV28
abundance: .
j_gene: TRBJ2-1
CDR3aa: CASSHGLAGVNEQFF
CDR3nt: TGTGCCAGCAGTCACGGACTAGCGGGAGTTAATGAGCAGTTCTTC

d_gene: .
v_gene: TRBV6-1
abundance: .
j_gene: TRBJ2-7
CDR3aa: CASSEGTIYEQYF
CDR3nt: TGTGCCAGCAGTGAAGGGACAATCTACGAGCAGTACTTC

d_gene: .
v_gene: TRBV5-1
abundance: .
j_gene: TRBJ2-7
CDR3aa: CASSRGGPYEQYF
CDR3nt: TGCGCCAGCAGCAGGGGTGGCCCCTACGAGCAGTACTTC

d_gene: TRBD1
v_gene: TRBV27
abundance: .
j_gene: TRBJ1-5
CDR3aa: CASSLDRRQPQHF
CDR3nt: TGTGCCAGCAGTTTGGACAGGCGTCAGCCCCAGCATTTT

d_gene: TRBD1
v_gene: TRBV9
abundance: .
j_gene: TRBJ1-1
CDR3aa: CASSPQDRESEAFF
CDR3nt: TGTGCCAGCAGCCCCCAGGACAGGGAATCTGAAGCTTTCTTT

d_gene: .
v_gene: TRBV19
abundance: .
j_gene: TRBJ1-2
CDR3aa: CASSPKGVYGYTF
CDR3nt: TGTGCCAGTAGTCCCAAGGGGGTCTATGGCTACACCTTC

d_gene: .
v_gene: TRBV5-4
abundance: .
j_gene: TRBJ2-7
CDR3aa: CASSRRDTYEQYF
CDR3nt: TGTGCCAGCAGCCGTCGGGACACATACGAGCAGTACTTC

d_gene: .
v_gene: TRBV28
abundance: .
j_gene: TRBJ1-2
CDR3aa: CASSLGLYGYTF
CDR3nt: TGTGCCAGCAGTTTGGGGCTATATGGCTACACCTTC

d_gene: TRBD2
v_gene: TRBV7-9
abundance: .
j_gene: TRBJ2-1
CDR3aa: CASRPTGTSGRKVFF
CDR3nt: TGTGCCAGCAGACCAACCGGGACTAGCGGGAGAAAGGTCTTCTTC

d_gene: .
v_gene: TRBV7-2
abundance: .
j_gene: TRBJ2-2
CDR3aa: CASSRKGQLGPEPGELFF
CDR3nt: TGTGCCAGCAGCCGAAAGGGGCAGTTAGGGCCGGAACCCGGGGAGCTGTTTTTT

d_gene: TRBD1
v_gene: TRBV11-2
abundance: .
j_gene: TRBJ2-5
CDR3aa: CASSQGQGLETQYF
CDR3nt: TGTGCCAGCAGCCAAGGACAGGGTCTGGAGACCCAGTACTTC

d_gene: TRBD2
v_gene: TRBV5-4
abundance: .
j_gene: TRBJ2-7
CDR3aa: CASSEGLAGVEQYF
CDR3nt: TGTGCCAGCAGCGAGGGACTAGCGGGAGTCGAGCAGTACTTC

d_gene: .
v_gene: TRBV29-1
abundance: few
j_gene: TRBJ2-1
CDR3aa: CSVEPPRPGDEQFF
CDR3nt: TGCAGCGTTGAACCCCCCAGGCCAGGGGATGAGCAGTTCTTC

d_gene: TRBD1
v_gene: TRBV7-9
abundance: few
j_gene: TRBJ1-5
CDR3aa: CASRQGADQPQHF
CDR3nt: TGTGCCAGCAGACAGGGGGCAGATCAGCCCCAGCATTTT

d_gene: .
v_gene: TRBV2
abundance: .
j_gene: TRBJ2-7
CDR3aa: CASSVRSEQYF
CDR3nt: TGTGCCAGCAGTGTTCGGAGCGAGCAGTACTTC

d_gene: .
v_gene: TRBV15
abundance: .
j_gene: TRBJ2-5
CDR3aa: CATSRERGLANQETQYF
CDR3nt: TGTGCCACCAGCAGAGAACGGGGTTTGGCTAACCAAGAGACCCAGTACTTC

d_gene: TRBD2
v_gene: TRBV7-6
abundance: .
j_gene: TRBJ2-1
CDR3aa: CASSSRTSVNEQFF
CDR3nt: TGTGCCAGTAGTTCAAGGACTAGCGTCAATGAGCAGTTCTTC

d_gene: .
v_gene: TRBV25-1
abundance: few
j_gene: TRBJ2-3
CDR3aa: CASRTGSDTQYF
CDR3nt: TGTGCCAGCAGGACTGGATCAGATACGCAGTATTTT

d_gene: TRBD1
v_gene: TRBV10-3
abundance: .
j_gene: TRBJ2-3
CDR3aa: CAISDLRTGGPDTQYF
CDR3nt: TGTGCCATCAGTGACTTGAGGACAGGGGGTCCAGATACGCAGTATTTT

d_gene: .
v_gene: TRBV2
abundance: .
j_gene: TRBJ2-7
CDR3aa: CASSESGLRYEQYF
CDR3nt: TGTGCCAGCAGTGAATCCGGGTTACGCTACGAGCAGTACTTC

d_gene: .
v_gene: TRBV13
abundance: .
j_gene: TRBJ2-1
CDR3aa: CASSLGFPEDNEQFF
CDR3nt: TGTGCCAGCAGCTTAGGTTTTCCCGAGGACAATGAGCAGTTCTTC

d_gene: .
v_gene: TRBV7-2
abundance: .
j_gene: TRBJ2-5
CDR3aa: CASRVILGSETQYF
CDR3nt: TGTGCCAGCAGGGTCATTTTGGGGAGTGAGACCCAGTACTTC

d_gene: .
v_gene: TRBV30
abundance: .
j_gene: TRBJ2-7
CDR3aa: CAWSHSGVGREQYF
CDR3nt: TGTGCCTGGAGTCACTCAGGGGTTGGGCGCGAGCAGTACTTC